The 20 T cell receptor beta chains in this list originate from one sample, sequenced in a study of T cell responses to AZD1222 COVID-19 vaccine. The table came from immunoSEQ multiplex PCR; TCRdb's copy has only in-frame clones and leaves some out. The table lists 150,000 to 180,000 clones, about 86% of them singletons. Sequenced material: peripheral blood, taken on day 0 of MenACWY control vaccination. These receptors were collected from an adult in good health.

V usage is TRBV18 and J usage is TRBJ1-3; D ambiguous. The CDR3 sequence is 12 residues long. Germline lookup yields CDR1 KGHSH and CDR2 LQKENI. V lost 6 bases, J lost 7 bases, and 10 bases lay in between. CDR3 in DNA: TGTGCCAGCTCCCCGGAAGTGAACACCATATATTTT. It codes for CASSPEVNTIYF.

V usage is TRBV5-1 and J usage is TRBJ2-2; 8 bases are a match to TRBD2. The trim removed 3 bases at V and 6 bases at J, leaving 10 bases unmatched. Germline V gene lookup returns CDR1 SGHRS and CDR2 YFSETQ. The CDR3 length is 16 residues. CDR3 residues: CASSWGTRKTSGELFF. As DNA, the CDR3 is TGCGCCAGCAGCTGGGGGACTAGGAAAACGTCCGGGGAGCTGTTTTTT.

V gene TRBV24-1 combines with J gene TRBJ2-1; D remains ambiguous. V lost 3 bases and J 5 bases, leaving 7 bases between the germline ends. Germline CDR1 KGHDR, CDR2 SFDVKD. This CDR3 spans 13 amino acids. DNA of the CDR3: TGTGCCACCAGTGATGGCGGTCACAATGAGCAGTTCTTC. Its translation: CATSDGGHNEQFF.

The chain couples TRBV6-2 or TRBV6-3 to TRBJ2-7; D remains ambiguous. This CDR3 is built from 13 residues. The V gene's germline CDR1 is MNHEY and CDR2 SVGEGT. V was trimmed by 0 bases and J by 7 bases, leaving 10 bases between them. CDR3 bases: TGTGCCAGCAGTTACTCCCCCGTATGGGAGCAGTACGTC. This codes for CASSYSPVWEQYV.

This clone was detected only once. The chain uses TRBV5-6 and TRBJ2-2; 13 bases line up with TRBD2. CDR3 length: 17 residues. In germline, CDR1 is SGHDT, CDR2 YYEEEE. V trimming: 1 base; J trimming: 6 bases; junction bases outside the gene matches: 6. DNA of the CDR3: TGTGCCAGCAGCTTGCCCGGGACTAGCGGGGATGCCGGGGAGCTGTTTTTT. Translating it yields CASSLPGTSGDAGELFF.

The V gene is TRBV19, the J gene TRBJ1-6, with D possibly being TRBD1 (5 bases). From germline, CDR1 is LNHDA and CDR2 SQIVND (reference sequence). The CDR3 totals 13 residues. Trimming pared 11 bases from V and 9 bases from J, leaving 17 bases between. The CDR3, as DNA: TGTGCCGGACGACAGTCGGAGGGTTCACCCCTCCACTTT. Its protein product is CAGRQSEGSPLHF.

The chain employs TRBV2 and TRBJ2-7, with D possibly being TRBD2 (5 bases). The CDR3 is made up of 15 amino acids. Deletions cut 7 bases from V and 3 bases from J, with 19 bases between. Germline V gene lookup returns CDR1 SNHLY and CDR2 FYNNEI. Here the CDR3 reads CASKVPRRTGYEQYF. For the CDR3, the DNA is TGTGCCAGCAAGGTCCCGCGGAGGACGGGCTACGAGCAGTACTTC.

This chain uses TRBV19 with TRBJ2-5; TRBD2 might be the D (6 bases). Trimming shortened V by 6 bases and J by 5 bases, and 19 bases separated the two germline ends. The CDR3 loop spans 15 amino acids. Germline V gives CDR1 LNHDA, CDR2 SQIVND (reference sequence). The CDR3 region has the DNA TGTGCCAGTAGGGGTAACGGGAATCGGGGGGAGACCCAGTACTTC. It codes for CASRGNGNRGETQYF.

This clone was seen once. The rearrangement links TRBV5-6 to TRBJ2-1; 8 positions match TRBD2. CDR3 length equals 16 residues. CDR1 SGHDT and CDR2 YYEEEE come from the germline V gene. V lost 0 bases, J lost 0 bases, and 2 bases stayed unmatched. The CDR3 here is CASSLGLAGSYNEQFF. DNA of the CDR3: TGTGCCAGCAGCTTGGGCCTAGCGGGCTCCTACAATGAGCAGTTCTTC.

The chain is built from TRBV4-1 and TRBJ1-2; D may be TRBD1 (6 bases). V was trimmed by 0 bases and J by 5 bases, leaving 16 bases between them. CDR3 length: 16 amino acids. The germline V gene encodes CDR1 MGHRA and CDR2 YSYEKL. The CDR3 is CASSQDGGGNTYGYTF. CDR3 sequence (DNA): TGCGCCAGCAGCCAAGATGGAGGGGGGAACACGTATGGCTACACCTTC.

This chain joins TRBV5-5 and TRBJ1-6; D is uncertain. The ends were cut back, 1 base at V and 9 bases at J, with 11 bases in the middle. CDR1 is SGHKS, CDR2 YYEKEE, per germline (reference sequence). The CDR3 consists of 14 residues. CDR3 region: CASSLLERGSPLHF. The CDR3 nucleotides are TGTGCCAGCAGCTTGCTCGAACGGGGTTCACCCCTCCACTTT.

The chain couples TRBV5-1 to TRBJ1-1, with TRBD1 identical over 9 bases. The CDR3 loop spans 16 amino acids. V lost 4 bases, J lost 6 bases, and 13 bases stayed unmatched. The V gene's germline CDR1 is SGHRS and CDR2 YFSETQ. The DNA for the CDR3 is TGCGCCAGCAGCGCATCGGGACAGGGTGTTAGAGCTGAAGCTTTCTTT. Encoded protein: CASSASGQGVRAEAFF.

The rearrangement joins TRBV7-8 to TRBJ1-3, with D perhaps TRBD1 (6 bases). The CDR3 length is 14 residues. CDR1 is SGHVS, CDR2 FQNEAQ, per germline. V was cut by 5 bases and J by 3 bases, with 11 bases left in between. CDR3 sequence reads: CASSLGGLGNTIYF. The CDR3 DNA follows: TGTGCCAGCAGCCTCGGGGGGCTTGGAAACACCATATATTTT.

The CDR3 nucleotides are TGTGCCAGTAGGACTAGCCTCCACCAAGAGACCCAGTACTTC. The encoded protein is CASRTSLHQETQYF. The V and J genes are TRBV19 and TRBJ2-5; TRBD2 matches at 7 bases. Germline V gives CDR1 LNHDA, CDR2 SQIVND (reference sequence). With 6 bases clipped from V and 0 bases from J, the junction kept 4 bases outside the gene matches. The CDR3 totals 14 residues.

V usage is TRBV18 and J usage is TRBJ1-1; no definite D call. Germline CDR1 reads KGHSH; CDR2 reads LQKENI. The CDR3 contains 15 residues. With 0 bases removed from V and 3 bases from J, the gap between germline ends came to 11 bases. The CDR3 DNA sequence: TGTGCCAGCTCACCACCCGGGCAGAGGGACACTGAAGCTTTCTTT. Amino acids: CASSPPGQRDTEAFF.

V gene TRBV2 combines with J gene TRBJ1-6, with D uncertain. V lost 4 bases to trimming and J lost 14 bases, with 15 bases between them. The CDR3 contains 13 residues. Germline loops: CDR1 SNHLY, CDR2 FYNNEI. CDR3 coding DNA: TGTGCCAGCAGTGTATCCATATCGAGTACCCTCCACTTT. Translation: CASSVSISSTLHF.

J is TRBJ2-1 and V is TRBV4-1, with 9 nucleotides matching TRBD2. Germline CDR1 is MGHRA and CDR2 is YSYEKL. The CDR3 is made up of 15 amino acids. The J segment lost 0 bases and the V segment lost 7 bases, leaving 4 bases of the junction unmatched. The CDR3 reads CASTISGSSYNEQFF. The CDR3 DNA reads as TGCGCCAGCACTATTAGCGGGAGCTCCTACAATGAGCAGTTCTTC.

A single count supports this clone. CDR3 coding DNA: TGTGCCAGCAGTTTAGGGGGGAACTATGGCTACACCTTC. Translating gives CASSLGGNYGYTF. V usage is TRBV12-3 or TRBV12-4 and J usage is TRBJ1-2; TRBD1 might be the D (5 bases). This CDR3 is built from 13 residues. The V gene lost 1 base and the J gene lost 2 bases, with 5 bases spanning the gap.

V usage is TRBV5-4 and J usage is TRBJ2-3, with 7 bases that match TRBD2. Losses at the gene ends were 2 bases for V and 6 bases for J; bases not matched to a gene: 12. Germline assignment: CDR1 SGHNT and CDR2 YYREEE (reference sequence). The CDR3 has 16 residues. The CDR3, as DNA: TGTGCCAGCAGCTTCCGCCGGAGTAGCGGGCGGGATACGCAGTATTTT. It specifies CASSFRRSSGRDTQYF.

V gene TRBV18 combines with J gene TRBJ2-3; D might be TRBD2 (6 bases). Deletions cut 1 base from V and 3 bases from J, with 8 bases between. This CDR3 contains 14 residues. Germline V gene lookup returns CDR1 KGHSH and CDR2 LQKENI. The CDR3 loop is CASSPLEGTDTQYF. CDR3 sequence (DNA): TGTGCCAGCTCACCACTGGAGGGTACAGATACGCAGTATTTT.